This TCR beta chain is drawn from a study of cytomegalovirus exposure and HLA in healthy donors listed by TCRdb under 2017. Study-wide context: In an earlier analysis of approximately 640 of the donors, 276 Gb of sequence data and 100 million or so unique TCR beta sequences from about 179 million T cells were reported. An early release covering 500 to 750 HLA-typed donors comprised around 300 gigabases of sequencing data and 85 million to 100 million unique TCR sequences. Among the roughly 400 genotyped donors, approximately 81% belonged to the genetic ancestry cluster associated with self-reported Caucasian donors. The aim of the study was to test whether cataloging public T cell receptors could identify signatures of past pathogen exposure. The T cell repertoires of some 700 subjects were profiled by immunosequencing and related to cytomegalovirus serostatus. Besides the first cohort of 550 to 750 subjects, a separate validation cohort made up of roughly 120 different subjects was used. The study combined high-throughput TCR immunosequencing, statistical association of individual TCRs with disease status, and machine learning to predict cytomegalovirus infection status. A later analysis re-examined previously published TCR beta repertoires from 500 to 700 donors and added high-resolution HLA genotyping to investigate patterns of TCR occurrence. Rather than drawing on any new phenotypic data, the later analysis identified candidate immune exposures from TCR beta sequences and the way those sequences occurred across donors. In an earlier analysis of 500 to 650 of the donors, high-throughput TCR beta sequencing was used to judge whether each TCR beta V gene segment behaved as functional or pseudogenic. Alongside the repertoire data, information on donor age, sex, ethnicity and CMV serostatus was compiled. In a later genetic analysis, genome-wide SNP genotypes for about 55% of the roughly 670 donors were used, and that subset was treated as a discovery cohort. All discovery cohort repertoires had been generated on a single sequencing platform. HLA typing covered class I and class II loci at four-digit resolution. The number of donors typed differed by locus, with about 629-640 for A, B, C, DRB1 and DQB1, roughly 520 for DQA1, 600 to 610 for DPA1, and some 440 for DPB1. Four to six DR-DQ haplotypes were handled as single units for association and clustering, since linkage in the cohort was strong. Across some 400 genotyped donors of the cohort, an average of about 240,000 unique TCR beta nucleotide sequences per donor were sequenced, and roughly 20% of those sequences were non-productive. Study-level results and caveats: Linkage disequilibrium might explain the correlated functional status among segregating V segments, but an unknown experimental factor could not be ruled out. The only immune exposure information available for the cohort was CMV serostatus. A later analysis reported that several top co-occurrence clusters appeared linked to parvovirus B19, influenza, CMV and Epstein-Barr virus. Most CMV-associated TCR beta chains appeared to be HLA-restricted in a later analysis, and the HLA associations seemed to be driven largely by CMV exposure. Because the 87-base-pair reads could not distinguish some IMGT-functional V segments, including TRBV6-2 and TRBV6-3, those segments were excluded. The classifier was reported to diagnose cytomegalovirus status with high specificity and sensitivity in both the original cohort and the validation cohort. An earlier analysis of approximately 540 of the donors showed that most TCR beta V segments appeared in productive rearrangements either about 87% or about 30% of the time, which broadly matched IMGT annotations. A later analysis found that HLA-associated TCR beta chains were more clonally expanded and had lower generation probabilities than equally common non-associated chains. Because counts were too low, roughly 17 rarely observed V segments, including chromosome 9 orphons, were left out of the earlier analysis of several hundred of the donors. Because HLA typing was unavailable for some donors at each locus, only the typed subset was used in association tests. Presence/absence analyses assumed roughly uniform sequencing depth across donors, an assumption that may not hold. A further reported finding was that TCR beta sequences accurately predicted the HLA-A and HLA-B alleles for most subjects in the first cohort. In a later analysis, the rate of TCR association differed among HLA loci, with DRB1 alleles having the most associated TCRs and HLA-C alleles having the fewest. The study gave a list of some 150 TCR beta chains associated with cytomegalovirus. Compared with the approximately 600-donor mean, donors in an Asian-associated ancestry cluster had fewer N-insertions in productive TCRs, according to a later genetic analysis. Across donors, most TCR sequences were observed very rarely, whereas some public TCRs were present in many individuals. In a later analysis, about 17,000 TCR beta sequences were associated with specific HLA alleles at a false discovery rate of 0.05. When HLA alleles, especially DR and DQ, strongly co-occurred, TCR associations were difficult to assign to individual alleles. The authors suggested that the approach could potentially be generalized to other disease states and immunological phenotypes. The sequencing pipeline was judged likely to have produced a cluster of highly shared sequence variants as a technical artifact. In a later genetic analysis, a missense DCLRE1C variant was associated with V-gene and J-gene trimming of TCR beta chains, and the association was replicated in an independent cohort. The cohort was sequenced for TCR beta chains only, and without alpha or paired-chain data the features that could be detected were limited. Three of the identified cytomegalovirus-associated TCR beta chains were confirmed in vitro to be specific for cytomegalovirus antigens.

The cohort was made up of approximately 670 healthy bone marrow donors. At the time of sampling, every cohort member was nominally healthy, though immune exposures that went unrecorded were likely present. The donor tested CMV seronegative and was one of the 352 seronegative cohort members. Every donor gave a peripheral blood sample, and the peripheral blood mononuclear cells from that sample were used for TCR beta sequencing. Genomic DNA extraction from the blood cell samples was performed with the Qiagen DNeasy Blood Extraction Kit. The library was prepared using the immunoSEQ multiplex PCR assay. For the multiplex PCR, a mixture combining 60 forward primers for TCR Vbeta segments and 13 reverse primers for TCR Jbeta segments was used. A multiplex PCR assay on genomic DNA amplified the CDR3 region of rearranged TCR beta genes. On the Illumina HiSeq System, the amplified TCR beta libraries were sequenced as 87-base-pair reads. As for the original processing: Across the 500 to 700 repertoires, a later analysis counted 78 million or so unique TCR beta chains, some 11 million of which were shared by at least two donors. Raw reads were error-corrected and collapsed into unique sequences by a nearest-neighbor algorithm in which closely related sequences were merged to remove PCR and sequencing errors. CDR3 sequences were aligned to IMGT reference sequences to assign V, D and J gene segments. For a sequence to be retained, a match of at least six nucleotides was required to both a V gene segment and a J gene segment. A rearrangement counted as productive if the CDR3 had no stop codons and remained in frame with V and J, and every other rearrangement counted as non-productive. Following IMGT convention, CDR3 was defined as the stretch from the second conserved V-encoded cysteine to the conserved J-encoded phenylalanine. In an earlier analysis of around 640 of the donors, sequences lacking an unambiguous match to a single V gene segment were excluded. In an earlier analysis of a few hundred of the donors, a V segment was called functional when productive rearrangements were above 56.7%, and segregating when the standard deviation between donors exceeded 5%. A statistical classification framework was built for diagnosing cytomegalovirus status from the catalog of TCR beta chain sequences. In a later analysis, V and J genes were assigned by comparing TCR nucleotide sequences against IMGT/GENE-DB human TR gene sequences. In a later analysis, CDR3 sequences and most-parsimonious VDJ recombination scenarios were assigned using the TCRdist pipeline. In a later analysis, each TCR beta chain was defined by its CDR3 amino acid sequence together with its V-gene family, and reads lacking a unique V-gene family were excluded. To address suspected cross-contamination and a sequencing artifact, a later analysis removed 450 to 700 highly shared, low-generation-probability nucleotide sequences. A later analysis calculated a clonal expansion index for each public chain from normalized within-repertoire ranks of inferred template counts. Generation probabilities in a later analysis came from a VDJ recombination model fitted to out-of-frame rearrangements, and those results were checked against IGoR. In a later analysis, TCR-TCR, TCR-HLA and TCR-CMV co-occurrence was scored with hypergeometric tests, and a repertoire-size bias correction was applied to TCR pairs. A later analysis estimated false discovery rates by permuting HLA or CMV assignments 20 times. In a later analysis, co-occurring TCRs were grouped using DBSCAN, with TCRdist sequence similarity added in when clustering inside HLA-allele-positive subsets. Co-occurrence clustering excluded repertoires with fewer than 30,000 or more than 120,000 public chains, plus five with anomalous nucleotide sharing. TCRdb retrieved this table from immuneACCESS and kept in-frame rearrangements only. Not all clones are present; in checked studies, unresolved V genes account for under half, and no reason is known for the remainder. That table supplies the V and J calls and clone size; D and trimming were determined from the DNA. This sample holds 140,000 or so clones; about a tenth were observed only once. Clones ranked in the top ten supply around 1.9% of the sample.

Reading from cysteine to phenylalanine, the CDR3 counts 15 amino acids. Only the CDR3 DNA stays, 45 bases, in frame from base 1. Trimming removed 3 bases from V and 7 bases from J, leaving 18 bases between the germline ends. Via the germline V gene, CDR1 is SGHTA and CDR2 FQGTGA. Comments on this clone: Its antigen remains unidentified. No clone much larger than this one lies a single base away; base qualities are absent.

The sample taken for sequencing was PBMCs. The clonotype comes from a male donor in good health and CMV-seronegative. The sequence links TRBV7-3 to TRBJ1-2, with the D gene not clear enough to name. CDR3 loop: CASSFGGLGEGGYTF. The nucleotide sequence is TGTGCCAGCAGCTTCGGAGGGCTCGGGGAGGGTGGCTACACCTTC.